What follows describes a single T cell receptor beta chain. The sample carries other DNA sequences with the same CDR3. The data belong to a study of Ad26.COV2.S vaccination and SARS-CoV-2 variants. Whole-study context: A COV1001 Ad26.COV2.S trial-arm participant provided the sample. Ad26.COV2.S given intramuscularly, once or twice 56 days apart.

The germline CDR1 and CDR2 sequences are MNHEY and SVGAGI. CDR3 length: 14 amino acids. V dropped 5 bases and J dropped 1 base, with 11 bases sitting between them. Sequenced by immunoSEQ multiplex PCR; TCRdb stores in-frame clones only, minus some. The data show a few hundred thousand clones, about 92% seen once. The treatment was: approximately 18 received Ad26.COV2.S at low or high dose, single or two shots; about 5 received placebo; per-sample allocation not given. Day 63 following the first vaccine or placebo injection was when the samples were taken. Aged 18-55 years, donor was enrolled in Boston in the early 2020s. Vaccination used an Ad26 vector expressing Wuhan-strain SARS-CoV-2 spike.

This sequence originates from a person aged 18-65 years who received the Ad26.COV2.S COVID-19 vaccine or a placebo. This chain joins TRBV6-5 and TRBJ1-1, with D tentatively TRBD1 (5 bases). This sample comprised peripheral blood, obtained in a trial of Ad26.COV2.S vaccine versus placebo. The CDR3: CASSRGTGNTEAFF. The CDR3 coding sequence is TGTGCCAGCAGTCGGGGGACGGGGAACACTGAAGCTTTCTTT.